The entry that follows covers one TCR beta chain sequence. This entry is derived from a study of blood T cell repertoires in COVID-19. Study background: Sites in the United States, Italy and Spain provided acute and convalescent COVID-19 samples. Sample material is recorded as cDNA or gDNA derived from T cells, B-cell-depleted T cells, or PBMCs.

The germline V gene encodes CDR1 MNHEY and CDR2 SVGAGI. The junction had 9 bases not matched to a gene; V was cut back by 6 bases and J by 1 base. The CDR3 runs to 15 residues. Authors' analysis steps: Estimation of nucleated cell counts was performed using reference gene primer amplification. The data were produced by immunoSEQ multiplex PCR, yet TCRdb's version contains in-frame clones alone and is incomplete. The V and J calls and clone size are taken from that table; D and trimming were inferred from the DNA. In the table there are tens of thousands of clones, 86% of which are singletons. The chain combines TRBV6-5 with TRBJ2-7; 7 positions match TRBD1. The sequence derives from a man in his 60s with acute or convalescent COVID-19. Sequenced input: peripheral blood. The CDR3, as DNA: TGTGCCAGCAGCCAAATCGGGACAGCTTCCTACGAGCAGTACTTC. This gives the protein CASSQIGTASYEQYF.